This T cell receptor beta chain was documented in a study of blood T cell repertoires in COVID-19. Study overall: Samples representing acute and convalescent COVID-19 were sourced from the United States, Italy and Spain. PBMCs, B-cell-depleted T cells, or T cells provided the cDNA or gDNA that made up the material.

There are 14 residues in the CDR3. V was shortened by 0 bases and J by 8 bases, with 10 bases between the two germline ends. CDR1 and CDR2 (germline): KGHDR, SFDVKD. Repertoires were generated with immunoSEQ multiplex PCR, while TCRdb's copy carries only in-frame clones and drops some. The data hold around 150,000 clones, with about 86% observed a single time. The chain couples TRBV24-1 to TRBJ2-1; possibly TRBD1 for D (6 bases). The receptor's source is a man between 65 and 85 years old with acute or convalescent COVID-19. The sample comprised peripheral blood. The CDR3, as DNA: TGTGCCACCAGTGATTTGAAGGGGGTTGATGAGCAGTTCTTC. Amino acid sequence: CATSDLKGVDEQFF.